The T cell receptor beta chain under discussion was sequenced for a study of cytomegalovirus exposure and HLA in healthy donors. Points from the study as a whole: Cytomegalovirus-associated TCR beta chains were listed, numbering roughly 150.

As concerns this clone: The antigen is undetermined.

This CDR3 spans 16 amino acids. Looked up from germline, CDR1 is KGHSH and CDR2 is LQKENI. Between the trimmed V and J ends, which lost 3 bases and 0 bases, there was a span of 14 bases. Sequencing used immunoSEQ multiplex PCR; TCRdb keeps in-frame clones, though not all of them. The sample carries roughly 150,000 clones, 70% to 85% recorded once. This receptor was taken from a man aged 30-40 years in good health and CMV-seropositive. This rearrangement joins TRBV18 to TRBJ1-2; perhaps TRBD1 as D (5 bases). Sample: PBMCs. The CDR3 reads CASSPYTGEANYGYTF. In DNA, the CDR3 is TGTGCCAGCTCACCTTATACAGGAGAAGCTAACTATGGCTACACCTTC.